This T cell receptor beta chain was found in a study of T cell changes during pregnancy in multiple sclerosis. CDR1 is SGHRS and CDR2 is YFSETQ in the germline V gene. The V and J ends lost 3 bases and 7 bases, in that order; junction bases with no gene match: 11. The CDR3 has 17 amino acids. Profiling relied on immunoSEQ multiplex PCR, and the TCRdb table lists in-frame clones only, not all of them. The sample has 35,000 to 50,000 clones, about 85% seen once. The receptor was derived from a female donor with multiple sclerosis, enrolled in a pregnancy study. V gene TRBV5-1 combines with J gene TRBJ2-1; 12 bases align to TRBD2. Here the sequenced sample was CD4+ T cells from peripheral blood mononuclear cells, taken in the second trimester of pregnancy. The CDR3 nucleotides read TGCGCCAGCAGCTCGTTACTAGCGGGAGGCCCGGCGAATGAGCAGTTCTTC. Amino acid sequence: CASSSLLAGGPANEQFF.